These T cell receptor beta chains were read from a single sample in a study of human T cells and chemical hapten exposure. One entry per CDR3 protein results from TCRdb running MiXCR on the RACE reads. The repertoire includes approximately 110,000 distinct CDR3 sequences, roughly 11% of them detected once, and 3% to 4.5% sits in the top ten. The source material was whole blood, sampled in connection with sensitization to the hapten diphenylcyclopropenone (DPC). These receptors originate from a woman aged 40-49 years with alopecia areata. Some clones in this sample may be carry-over from other donors' samples. Each CDR3 is given with its conserved first and last residue. The D gene is left open where the match is weak. Clone size is not always given. Where it is, it says once, few, many or a class for expanded clones.

>TRBV13|many|TRBD2|TRBJ2-1
CASSLPSGAHNEQFF
TGTGCCAGCAGCTTACCTAGCGGGGCCCACAATGAGCAGTTCTTC
>TRBV27|-|TRBD1|TRBJ1-2
CASRLNGQGAFNYGYTF
TGTGCCAGCAGACTAAATGGACAGGGGGCGTTTAACTATGGCTACACCTTC
>TRBV7-9|many|TRBD2|TRBJ2-5
CASSLKSGRGETQYF
TGTGCCAGCAGCTTAAAATCAGGGAGGGGAGAGACCCAGTACTTC
>TRBV10-3|many|-|TRBJ1-1
CAISRDQNTEAFF
TGTGCCATCAGCCGGGACCAGAACACTGAAGCTTTCTTT
>TRBV2|-|-|TRBJ1-1
CASSSSGAEAFF
TGTGCCAGCAGTTCCTCTGGCGCTGAAGCTTTCTTT
>TRBV21-1|many|-|TRBJ1-4
CASSKSTELVFNEKLFF
TGTGCCAGCAGCAAATCTACCGAGCTGGTTTTTAATGAAAAACTGTTTTTT
>TRBV19|-|-|TRBJ2-5
CASSIEGVSRGTQYF
TGTGCCAGTAGTATAGAGGGGGTCTCCAGGGGGACCCAGTACTTC
>TRBV4-3|few|-|TRBJ1-2
CASSQDADYGYTF
TGCGCCAGCAGCCAAGATGCAGATTATGGCTACACCTTC
>TRBV30|many|TRBD2|TRBJ2-2
CAWTLPGLAGGNTGELFF
TGTGCCTGGACCTTACCGGGACTAGCGGGGGGGAACACCGGGGAGCTGTTTTTT
>TRBV15|-|-|TRBJ2-6
CATSRRRGSGANVLTF
TGTGCCACCAGCAGACGGAGGGGCTCTGGGGCCAACGTCCTGACTTTC
>TRBV6-2/TRBV6-3|-|-|TRBJ1-5
CASSYPNDPSNQPQHF
TGTGCCAGCAGTTATCCCAACGACCCCAGCAATCAGCCCCAGCATTTT
>TRBV19|many|-|TRBJ2-6
CASSSGAAGANVLTF
TGTGCCAGTAGTTCGGGGGCTGCTGGGGCCAACGTCCTGACTTTC
>TRBV18|many|TRBD1|TRBJ2-1
CASSPRDRVSREEFF
TGTGCCAGCTCACCCCGGGACAGGGTATCCCGAGAGGAGTTCTTC
>TRBV20-1|many|TRBD1|TRBJ2-7
CSAATGTDNYEQYF
TGCAGTGCTGCCACCGGGACAGACAATTACGAGCAGTACTTC
>TRBV20-1|few|-|TRBJ2-2
CSAPNRNTGELFF
TGCAGTGCTCCCAACAGGAACACCGGGGAGCTGTTTTTT
>TRBV2|-|-|TRBJ2-7
CASSMPTDYEQYF
TGTGCCAGCAGTATGCCGACCGATTACGAGCAGTACTTC
>TRBV7-2|-|TRBD2|TRBJ2-7
CASSSGAGDEQYF
TGTGCCAGCAGTTCAGGCGCGGGGGACGAGCAGTACTTC
>TRBV6-6|-|-|TRBJ1-2
CASSRALRSGYTF
TGTGCCAGCAGTCGGGCTCTCAGGAGTGGCTACACCTTC
>TRBV5-1|-|-|TRBJ1-6
CASSLEGQDFNSPLHF
TGCGCCAGCAGCTTGGAGGGGCAGGATTTTAATTCACCCCTCCACTTT
>TRBV10-1|-|-|TRBJ2-3
CASRVWHPCTDTQYF
TGCGCCAGCAGGGTCTGGCATCCATGCACAGATACGCAGTATTTT
>TRBV19|many|TRBD2|TRBJ2-1
CASSTRAGGGNEQFF
TGTGCCAGTAGTACCCGAGCGGGAGGGGGGAATGAGCAGTTCTTC
>TRBV24-1|few|-|TRBJ1-1
CATSDYGQMNTEAFF
TGTGCCACCAGTGACTATGGACAGATGAACACTGAAGCTTTCTTT
>TRBV20-1|-|-|TRBJ1-5
CSAGDANSNQPQHF
TGCAGTGCTGGGGACGCCAATAGCAATCAGCCCCAGCATTTT
>TRBV6-5|many|-|TRBJ1-1
CASSYSGDGREAFF
TGTGCCAGCAGTTACTCAGGGGACGGGCGTGAAGCTTTCTTT
>TRBV27|-|TRBD2|TRBJ2-3
CASSWKTSGTVSAQYF
TGTGCCAGCAGTTGGAAGACTAGCGGGACGGTCTCGGCGCAGTATTTT
>TRBV7-9|medium-sized|-|TRBJ1-1
CASSLAAGMDTEAFF
TGTGCCAGCAGCTTAGCGGCGGGCATGGACACTGAAGCTTTCTTT
>TRBV5-1|-|TRBD2|TRBJ2-3
CASSWGLAGGEDTQYF
TGCGCCAGCAGCTGGGGACTAGCGGGAGGAGAAGATACGCAGTATTTT
>TRBV12-3/TRBV12-4|few|TRBD1|TRBJ2-2
CASSRPGQAGTGELFF
TGTGCCAGCAGCCGCCCGGGACAGGCCGGCACCGGGGAGCTGTTTTTT